Listed below are T cell receptor beta chains from one sample, sequenced in a study of blood T cell repertoires in COVID-19. The method was immunoSEQ multiplex PCR; TCRdb's version includes in-frame clones alone and lacks a portion of them. Counted here are about 240,000 clones, over 80% occurring once; the ten biggest clones make up 2.5% to 3%. Sequencing was performed on PBMCs or T cells enriched from blood (not recorded which). The receptors were gathered from a woman in her 30s with acute COVID-19. Both conserved end residues are part of each CDR3. The D gene is left open where the match is weak. Some rows mark clone size as missing; the rest say once, few, many or name a class of expanded clone.

size	V	D	J	CDR3	DNA
.	TRBV28	.	TRBJ1-1	CASTPPGRGTEAFF	TGTGCCAGCACCCCACCGGGGAGAGGCACTGAAGCTTTCTTT
.	TRBV30	.	TRBJ2-7	CAWSEFEAGETTYEQYF	TGTGCCTGGAGTGAGTTTGAGGCAGGGGAAACAACCTACGAGCAGTACTTC
.	TRBV9	.	TRBJ1-2	CASNQIGNYGYTF	TGTGCCAGCAACCAGATCGGGAACTATGGCTACACCTTC
.	TRBV30	.	TRBJ1-6	CAWSVPRSDRGPPLHF	TGTGCCTGGAGTGTTCCCCGGTCTGATAGGGGTCCACCCCTCCACTTT
.	TRBV4-1	.	TRBJ2-7	CASSPQLESGQYF	TGCGCCAGCAGCCCCCAACTAGAATCGGGGCAGTACTTC
.	TRBV27	.	TRBJ1-5	CASQLNSNQPQHF	TGTGCCAGTCAACTGAATAGCAATCAGCCCCAGCATTTT
.	TRBV10-1	.	TRBJ2-7	CASSESQGPQQYF	TGCGCCAGCAGTGAATCGCAGGGGCCACAGCAGTACTTC
.	TRBV7-6	.	TRBJ2-7	CASSLGTIHEQYF	TGTGCCAGCAGCTTAGGGACAATACACGAGCAGTACTTC
.	TRBV5-6	.	TRBJ1-4	CASSSQGNEKLFF	TGTGCCAGCAGTAGTCAGGGGAACGAAAAACTGTTTTTT
once	TRBV5-1	.	TRBJ2-1	CASSLDPTLENEQFF	TGCGCCAGCAGCTTGGATCCAACGTTAGAGAATGAGCAGTTCTTC
.	TRBV3-1/TRBV3-2	TRBD2	TRBJ2-1	CASSQDGTSGAEQFF	TGTGCCAGCAGCCAAGACGGGACTAGCGGGGCTGAGCAGTTCTTC
once	TRBV6-5	.	TRBJ2-1	CASSPPGTRYNEQFF	TGTGCCAGCAGTCCACCCGGGACAAGATACAATGAGCAGTTCTTC
.	TRBV18	.	TRBJ1-1	CASSPSPNTEAFF	TGTGCCAGCTCACCAAGCCCGAACACTGAAGCTTTCTTT
few	TRBV29-1	.	TRBJ1-2	CSGVVVDYGYTF	TGCAGCGGCGTGGTAGTAGACTATGGCTACACCTTC
once	TRBV5-1	.	TRBJ1-1	CASSLETEEAFF	TGCGCCAGCAGCTTGGAGACAGAAGAAGCTTTCTTT
.	TRBV2	.	TRBJ1-2	CASSRAGASYGYTF	TGTGCCAGCAGTCGGGCAGGGGCTAGCTATGGCTACACCTTC
.	TRBV30	.	TRBJ1-2	CAWSALRGGGYTF	TGTGCCTGGAGTGCCCTAAGGGGTGGTGGCTACACCTTC
.	TRBV19	.	TRBJ1-1	CASSLYSTGDTEAFF	TGTGCCAGTAGTCTCTACTCAACGGGGGACACTGAAGCTTTCTTT
.	TRBV4-1	.	TRBJ1-4	CASSQDRAWGEKLFF	TGCGCCAGCAGCCAAGACAGGGCCTGGGGTGAAAAACTGTTTTTT
.	TRBV21-1	.	TRBJ1-1	CASSKTGTGANTEAFF	TGTGCCAGCAGCAAAACCGGTACAGGGGCCAACACTGAAGCTTTCTTT
many	TRBV13	.	TRBJ1-2	CASSSYRTGGYGYTF	TGTGCCAGCAGCTCATACAGGACGGGTGGCTATGGCTACACCTTC
.	TRBV5-1	.	TRBJ2-7	CASSTGTPPTYEQYF	TGCGCCAGCAGCACTGGGACACCCCCCACCTACGAGCAGTACTTC
.	TRBV5-1	.	TRBJ2-2	CASSFRGGELFF	TGCGCCAGCTCTTTTCGGGGCGGGGAGCTGTTTTTT
.	TRBV5-1	.	TRBJ1-2	CASSPLGEYGYTF	TGCGCCAGCAGCCCCTTAGGGGAATATGGCTACACCTTC
.	TRBV30	TRBD1	TRBJ1-6	CAWSVQGPENSPLHF	TGTGCCTGGAGTGTACAGGGGCCAGAGAATTCACCCCTCCACTTT
.	TRBV3-1/TRBV3-2	.	TRBJ1-5	CASSQGRVQPQHF	TGTGCCAGCAGCCAAGGACGGGTTCAGCCCCAGCATTTT
few	TRBV19	TRBD1	TRBJ1-5	CASSIGQEQPQHF	TGTGCCAGTAGTATCGGACAGGAGCAGCCCCAGCATTTT
few	TRBV12-3/TRBV12-4	.	TRBJ1-6	CASSSGTGSPLHF	TGTGCCAGCAGTTCTGGCACGGGGTCACCCCTCCACTTT